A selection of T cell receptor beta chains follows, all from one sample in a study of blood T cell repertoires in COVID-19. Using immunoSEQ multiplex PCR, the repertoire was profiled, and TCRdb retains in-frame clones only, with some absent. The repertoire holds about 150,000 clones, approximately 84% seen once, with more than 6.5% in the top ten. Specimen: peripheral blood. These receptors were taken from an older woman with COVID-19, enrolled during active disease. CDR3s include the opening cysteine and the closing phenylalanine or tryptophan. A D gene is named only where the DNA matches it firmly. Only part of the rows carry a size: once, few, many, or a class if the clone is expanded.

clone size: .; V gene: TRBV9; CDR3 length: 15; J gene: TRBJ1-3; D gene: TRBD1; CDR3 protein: CASSPLDRGRNTIYF; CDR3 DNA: TGTGCCAGCAGCCCCCTGGACAGGGGAAGAAACACCATATATTTT
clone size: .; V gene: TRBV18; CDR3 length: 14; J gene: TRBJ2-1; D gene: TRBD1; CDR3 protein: CASSPGTGGMEQFF; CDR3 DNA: TGTGCCAGCTCGCCTGGGACAGGGGGCATGGAGCAGTTCTTC
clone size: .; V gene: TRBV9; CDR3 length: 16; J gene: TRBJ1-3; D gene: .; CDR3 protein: CASSPLGYHSGNTIYF; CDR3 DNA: TGTGCCAGCAGCCCTCTCGGGTACCACTCTGGAAACACCATATATTTT
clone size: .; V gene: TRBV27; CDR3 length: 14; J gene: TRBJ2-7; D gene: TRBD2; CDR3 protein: CASSLVAGSYEQYF; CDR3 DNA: TGTGCCAGCAGTCTTGTAGCGGGATCCTACGAGCAGTACTTC
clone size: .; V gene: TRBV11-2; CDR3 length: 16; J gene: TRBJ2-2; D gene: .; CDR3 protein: CASSDRTPTSTGELFF; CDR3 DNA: TGTGCCAGCAGCGACCGGACTCCGACGAGCACCGGGGAGCTGTTTTTT
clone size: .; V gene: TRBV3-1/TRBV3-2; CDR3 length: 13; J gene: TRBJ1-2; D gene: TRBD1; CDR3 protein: CASSRTGGYGYTF; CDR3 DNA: TGTGCCAGCAGCCGCACAGGGGGCTATGGCTACACCTTC
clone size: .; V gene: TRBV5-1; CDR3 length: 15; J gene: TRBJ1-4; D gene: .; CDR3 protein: CASNRGGLDNEKLFF; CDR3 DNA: TGCGCCAGCAACCGCGGGGGACTGGATAATGAAAAACTGTTTTTT
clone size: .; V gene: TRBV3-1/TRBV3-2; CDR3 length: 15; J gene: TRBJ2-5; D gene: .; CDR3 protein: CASSQVRRHQETQYF; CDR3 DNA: TGTGCCAGCAGCCAAGTACGGAGACACCAAGAGACCCAGTACTTC
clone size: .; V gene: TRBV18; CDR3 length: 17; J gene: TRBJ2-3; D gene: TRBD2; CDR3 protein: CASSPRTSGVQTDTQYF; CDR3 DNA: TGTGCCAGCTCACCCCGGACTAGCGGCGTCCAAACAGATACGCAGTATTTT
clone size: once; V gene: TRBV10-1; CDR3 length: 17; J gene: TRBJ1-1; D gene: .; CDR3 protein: CASSDSRGLGRNTEAFF; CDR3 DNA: TGCGCCAGCAGTGATTCCAGGGGCTTGGGGCGTAATACTGAAGCTTTCTTT
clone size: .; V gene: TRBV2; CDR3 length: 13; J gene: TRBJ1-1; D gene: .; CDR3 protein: CASRADTYTEAFF; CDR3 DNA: TGTGCCAGCAGAGCCGACACGTACACTGAAGCTTTCTTT
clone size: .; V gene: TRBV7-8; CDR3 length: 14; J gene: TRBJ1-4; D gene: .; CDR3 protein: CASSSPRRGEKLFF; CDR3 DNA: TGTGCCAGCAGCAGCCCCCGAAGGGGTGAAAAACTGTTTTTT
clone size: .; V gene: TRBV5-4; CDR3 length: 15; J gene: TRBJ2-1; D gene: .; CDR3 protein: CASSLGGGSYNEQFF; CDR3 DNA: TGTGCCAGCAGCTTGGGTGGCGGAAGTTACAATGAGCAGTTCTTC
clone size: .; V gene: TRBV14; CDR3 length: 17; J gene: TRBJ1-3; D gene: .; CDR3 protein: CASSQDTTIHSGNTIYF; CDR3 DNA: TGTGCCAGCAGCCAAGATACAACCATCCACTCTGGAAACACCATATATTTT
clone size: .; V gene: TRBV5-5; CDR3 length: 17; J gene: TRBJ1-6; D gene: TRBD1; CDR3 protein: CASSLAPIQGDNSPLHF; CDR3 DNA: TGTGCCAGCAGCTTGGCGCCAATTCAGGGGGACAATTCACCCCTCCACTTT
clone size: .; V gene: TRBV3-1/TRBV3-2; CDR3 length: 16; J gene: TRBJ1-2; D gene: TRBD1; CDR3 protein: CASSPNLGQGKYGYTF; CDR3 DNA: TGTGCCAGCAGCCCCAACCTGGGACAGGGGAAATATGGCTACACCTTC
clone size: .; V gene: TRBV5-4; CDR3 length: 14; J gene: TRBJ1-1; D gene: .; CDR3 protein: CASSFLQGNTEAFF; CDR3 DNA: TGTGCCAGCAGCTTCCTACAGGGGAACACTGAAGCTTTCTTT
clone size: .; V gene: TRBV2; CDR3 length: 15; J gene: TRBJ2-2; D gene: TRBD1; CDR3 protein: CASSEETGATGELFF; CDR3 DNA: TGTGCCAGCAGTGAAGAGACAGGGGCCACCGGGGAGCTGTTTTTT
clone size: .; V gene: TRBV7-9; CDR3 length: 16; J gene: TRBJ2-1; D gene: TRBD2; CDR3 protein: CASSAGVLAGNNEQFF; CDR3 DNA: TGTGCCAGCAGCGCCGGGGTGCTAGCGGGAAACAATGAGCAGTTCTTC
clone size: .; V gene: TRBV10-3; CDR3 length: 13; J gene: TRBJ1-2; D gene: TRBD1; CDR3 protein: CAISEGTESGYTF; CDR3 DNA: TGTGCCATCAGTGAAGGGACAGAAAGTGGCTACACCTTC
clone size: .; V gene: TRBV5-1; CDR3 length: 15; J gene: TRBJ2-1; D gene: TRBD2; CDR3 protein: CASSHIAGGPSEQFF; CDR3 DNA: TGCGCCAGCAGCCACATAGCGGGAGGGCCAAGCGAGCAGTTCTTC
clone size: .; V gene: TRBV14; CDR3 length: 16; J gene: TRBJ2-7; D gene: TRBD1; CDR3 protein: CASSQVPGQGAHEQYF; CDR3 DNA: TGTGCCAGCAGCCAAGTCCCGGGACAGGGGGCCCACGAGCAGTACTTC
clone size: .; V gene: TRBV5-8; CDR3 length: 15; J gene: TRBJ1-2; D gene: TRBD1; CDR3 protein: CASSQRQGAFYGYTF; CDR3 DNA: TGTGCCAGCAGCCAGAGACAGGGGGCCTTCTATGGCTACACCTTC
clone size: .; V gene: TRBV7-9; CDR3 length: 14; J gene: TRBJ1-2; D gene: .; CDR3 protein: CASSSDREGYGYTF; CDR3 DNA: TGTGCCAGCAGTTCGGACAGAGAAGGCTATGGCTACACCTTC
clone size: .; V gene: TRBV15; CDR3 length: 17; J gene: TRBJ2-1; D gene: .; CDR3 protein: CATSRGFSGSYGVEQFF; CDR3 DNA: TGTGCCACCAGCAGAGGGTTTAGCGGCTCCTACGGCGTTGAGCAGTTCTTC
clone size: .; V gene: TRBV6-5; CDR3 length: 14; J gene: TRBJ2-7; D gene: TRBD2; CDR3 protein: CASRPLAGSREQYF; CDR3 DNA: TGTGCCAGCAGACCCCTAGCGGGTTCCCGCGAGCAGTACTTC
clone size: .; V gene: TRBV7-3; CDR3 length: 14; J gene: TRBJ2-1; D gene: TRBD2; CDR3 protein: CASSGRGRLNEQFF; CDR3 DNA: TGTGCCAGCAGTGGGAGGGGCCGTCTCAATGAGCAGTTCTTC
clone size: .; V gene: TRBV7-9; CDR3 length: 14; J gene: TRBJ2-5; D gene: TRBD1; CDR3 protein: CASSFGQAQETQYF; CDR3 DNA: TGTGCCAGCAGCTTTGGACAGGCCCAAGAGACCCAGTACTTC
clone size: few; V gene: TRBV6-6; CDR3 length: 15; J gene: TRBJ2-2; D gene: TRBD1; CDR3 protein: CASSLPGQGSGELFF; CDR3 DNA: TGTGCCAGCAGTTTACCGGGACAGGGCTCCGGGGAGCTGTTTTTT
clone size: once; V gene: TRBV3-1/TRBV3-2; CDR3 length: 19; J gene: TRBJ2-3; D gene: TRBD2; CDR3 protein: CASSSVTSGGPLGTDTQYF; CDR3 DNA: TGTGCCAGCAGCTCAGTCACTAGCGGGGGGCCACTGGGCACAGATACGCAGTATTTT
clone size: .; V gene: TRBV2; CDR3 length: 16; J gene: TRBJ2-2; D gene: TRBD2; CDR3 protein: CASRGAGGPNTGELFF; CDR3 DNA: TGTGCCAGCAGGGGAGCGGGGGGCCCGAACACCGGGGAGCTGTTTTTT
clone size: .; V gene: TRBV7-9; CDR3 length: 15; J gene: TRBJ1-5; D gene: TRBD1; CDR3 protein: CASSSGQGEDQPQHF; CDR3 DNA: TGTGCCAGCAGCTCGGGACAGGGGGAGGACCAGCCCCAGCATTTT
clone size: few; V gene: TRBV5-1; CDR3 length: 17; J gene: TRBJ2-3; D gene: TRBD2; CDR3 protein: CASSFSGFQSGADTQYF; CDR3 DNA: TGCGCCAGCAGCTTTTCAGGGTTTCAAAGCGGGGCAGATACGCAGTATTTT
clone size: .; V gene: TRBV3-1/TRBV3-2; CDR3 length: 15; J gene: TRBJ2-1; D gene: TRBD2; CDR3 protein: CASRLERGGMNEQFF; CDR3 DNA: TGTGCCAGCAGGCTTGAGCGGGGGGGCATGAATGAGCAGTTCTTC
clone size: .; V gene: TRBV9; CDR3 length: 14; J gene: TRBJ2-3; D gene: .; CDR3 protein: CASSVRRAWDTQYF; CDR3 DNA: TGTGCCAGCAGCGTTAGGCGGGCCTGGGATACGCAGTATTTT
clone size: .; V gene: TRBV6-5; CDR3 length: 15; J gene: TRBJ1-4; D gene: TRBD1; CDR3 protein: CASSYSDRGSEKLFF; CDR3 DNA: TGTGCCAGCAGTTACTCTGACAGGGGGTCTGAAAAACTGTTTTTT
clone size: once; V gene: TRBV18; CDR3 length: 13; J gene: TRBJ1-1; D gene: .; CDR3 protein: CASSPTRNTEAFF; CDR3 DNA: TGTGCCAGCTCACCTACGAGGAACACTGAAGCTTTCTTT
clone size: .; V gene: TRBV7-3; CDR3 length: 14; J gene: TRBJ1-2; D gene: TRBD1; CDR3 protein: CASSYPHRGPGYTF; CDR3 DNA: TGTGCCAGCAGCTATCCCCACAGGGGGCCTGGCTACACCTTC
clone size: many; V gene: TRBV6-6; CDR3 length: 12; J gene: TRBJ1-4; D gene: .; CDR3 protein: CASSYSLEKLFF; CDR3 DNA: TGTGCCAGCAGTTACTCTCTAGAAAAACTGTTTTTT
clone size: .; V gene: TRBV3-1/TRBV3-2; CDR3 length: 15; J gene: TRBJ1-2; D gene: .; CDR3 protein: CASSQTPQGVYGYTF; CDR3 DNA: TGTGCCAGCAGCCAAACCCCCCAGGGTGTCTATGGCTACACCTTC
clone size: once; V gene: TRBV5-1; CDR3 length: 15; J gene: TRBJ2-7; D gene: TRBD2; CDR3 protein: CASSPRLAGPYEQYF; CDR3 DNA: TGCGCCAGCAGCCCCCGGCTAGCGGGACCCTACGAGCAGTACTTC
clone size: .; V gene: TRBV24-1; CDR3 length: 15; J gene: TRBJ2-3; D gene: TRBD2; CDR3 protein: CATSEPGLSTDTQYF; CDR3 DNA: TGTGCCACCAGTGAACCGGGACTAAGCACAGATACGCAGTATTTT
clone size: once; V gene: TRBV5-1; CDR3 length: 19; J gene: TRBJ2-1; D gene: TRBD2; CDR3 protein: CASRSYNAPAGGRGNEQFF; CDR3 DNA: TGCGCCAGCAGATCTTACAACGCGCCAGCGGGAGGGAGGGGGAATGAGCAGTTCTTC
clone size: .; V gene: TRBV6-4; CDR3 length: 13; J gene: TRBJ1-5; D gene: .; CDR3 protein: CASSREDNQPQHF; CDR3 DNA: TGTGCCAGCAGTAGGGAGGACAATCAGCCCCAGCATTTT
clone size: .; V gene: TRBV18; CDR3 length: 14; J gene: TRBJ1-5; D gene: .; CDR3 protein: CASSLETGIQPQHF; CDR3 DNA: TGTGCCAGCTCCCTAGAAACGGGGATTCAGCCCCAGCATTTT
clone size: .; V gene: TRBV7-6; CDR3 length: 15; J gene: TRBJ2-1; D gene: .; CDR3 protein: CASSLKALTYNEQFF; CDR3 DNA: TGTGCCAGCAGCTTAAAAGCGCTGACCTACAATGAGCAGTTCTTC
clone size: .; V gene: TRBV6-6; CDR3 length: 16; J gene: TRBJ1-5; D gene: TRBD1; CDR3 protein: CASSLTGASSNQPQHF; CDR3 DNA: TGTGCCAGCAGCTTGACAGGGGCCTCGAGCAATCAGCCCCAGCATTTT
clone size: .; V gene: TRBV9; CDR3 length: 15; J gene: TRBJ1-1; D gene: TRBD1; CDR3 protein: CASSVRDSGNTEAFF; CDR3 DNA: TGTGCCAGCAGCGTACGGGACAGTGGGAACACTGAAGCTTTCTTT
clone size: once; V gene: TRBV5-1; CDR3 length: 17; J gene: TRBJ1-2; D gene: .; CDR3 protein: CASSFSPPQGGLDGYTF; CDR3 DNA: TGCGCCAGCAGCTTCAGTCCCCCACAGGGTGGTCTCGATGGCTACACCTTC
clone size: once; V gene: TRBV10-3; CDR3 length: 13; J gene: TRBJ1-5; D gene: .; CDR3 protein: CAISATQDQPQHF; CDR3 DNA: TGTGCCATCAGTGCCACCCAGGATCAGCCCCAGCATTTT
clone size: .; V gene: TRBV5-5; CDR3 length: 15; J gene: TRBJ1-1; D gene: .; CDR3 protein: CASSLAAGTGTEAFF; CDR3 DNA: TGTGCCAGCAGCTTGGCCGCGGGGACGGGCACTGAAGCTTTCTTT